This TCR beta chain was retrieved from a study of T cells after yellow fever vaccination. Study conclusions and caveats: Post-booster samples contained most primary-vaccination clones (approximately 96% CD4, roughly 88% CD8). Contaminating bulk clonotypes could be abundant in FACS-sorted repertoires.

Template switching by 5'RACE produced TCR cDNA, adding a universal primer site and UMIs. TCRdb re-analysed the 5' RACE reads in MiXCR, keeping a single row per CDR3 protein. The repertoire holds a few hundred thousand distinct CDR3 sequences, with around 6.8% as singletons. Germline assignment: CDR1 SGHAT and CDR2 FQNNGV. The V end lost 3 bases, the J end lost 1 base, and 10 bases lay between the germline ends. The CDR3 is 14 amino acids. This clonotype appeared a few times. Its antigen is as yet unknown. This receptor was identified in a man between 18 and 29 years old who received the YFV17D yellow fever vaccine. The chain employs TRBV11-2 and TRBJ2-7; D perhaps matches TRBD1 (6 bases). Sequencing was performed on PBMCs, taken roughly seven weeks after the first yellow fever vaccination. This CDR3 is CASSFVTGSYEQYF. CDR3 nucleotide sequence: TGTGCCAGCAGCTTCGTGACAGGTTCCTACGAGCAGTACTTC.